This T cell receptor (beta chain) comes out of a study of T cell repertoires in cytomegalovirus infection. For the study at large: A matching HLA type, together with CMV infection, was signaled by public TCR beta signatures. Study-level results: Identification of carriers of CMV plus the relevant HLA was achieved through cumulative public TCR beta family frequency.

The CDR3 extends over 13 amino acids. CDR1 and CDR2 from the germline V gene are SNHLY and FYNNEI. Trimming removed 5 bases at V and 11 bases at J, with 16 bases between. TCRdb used MiXCR to reprocess the reads, holding one entry per CDR3 protein. The sample holds approximately 97,000 distinct CDR3 sequences, 15% to 20% seen once. Points on this clonotype: The antigen remains undetermined.

The chain recombines TRBV2 with TRBJ2-1; the D is unclear. This TCR was sampled from a human donor in good health (CMV status not recorded). Some clones in this sample may be carry-over from other donors' samples. The sample was PBMCs. The DNA of the CDR3 is TGTGCCAGCAGTCGGACGAACAACCTCCAGCAGTTCTTC. Residues: CASSRTNNLQQFF.